This T cell receptor (beta chain) appears in the sequencing data of a study of response to subunit inactivated influenza vaccine. Study findings and constraints: It was the authors' suggestion that each seasonal influenza vaccination recruits few new T cells.

TCRdb re-derived calls from the RT-PCR reads in MiXCR, one entry per CDR3 protein. The profile shows 550,000 to 600,000 distinct CDR3 sequences, approximately 12% of them singletons. With 1 base removed from V and 7 bases from J, the gap between germline ends came to 11 bases. This CDR3 region has 13 residues. Germline V gene lookup returns CDR1 MGHDK and CDR2 SYGVNS. This clonotype was counted between two and nine times. Its antigen is unidentified. The TCR was taken from a man aged 50 to 59 who received an inactivated influenza vaccine. The sample here was PBMCs from blood, taken on the day of vaccination. V and J are TRBV25-1 and TRBJ2-7; D uncertain. In DNA, the CDR3 is TGTGCCAGCAGTGAATTTCCCGTCGGGGAGCAGTACTTC. Protein: CASSEFPVGEQYF.